This T cell receptor beta chain was identified in a study of beta chain features in type 1 diabetes (dated by TCRdb to the late 2010s). Some background on the complete study: Patients and healthy donors did not differ in mean age, gender distribution, total cell number or subset yield. Regulatory and stem cell-like memory subsets were isolated from only 8 patients and about eight healthy donors, whereas naive and central memory subsets came from all 30 or so donors. Across all samples, roughly 110,000,000 sorted cells were examined, and cell number per subset correlated strongly with RNA yield. The study compared the TCRB repertoires of sorted circulating CD4+ T cell subsets in recently diagnosed type 1 diabetes patients with those in matched healthy donors.

General findings and caveats noted by the study authors: Type 1 diabetes patients showed a moderate but significant shortening of TCRB CDR3 length in all four CD4+ subsets. Only small numbers of individuals were included in the HLA sub-analyses, which left unresolved whether HLA type had any influence on TCRB rearrangement. Naive, central memory and regulatory TCRB repertoires appeared to be more alike among patients than among healthy donors. At VDJ recombination sites, patients with type 1 diabetes made fewer insertions and deleted more nucleotides, a pattern implying thymic rearrangement abnormalities. Because cDNA rather than genomic DNA was sequenced, highly expressing activated cells could have been over-represented, although no difference in activation and CD3 levels was found between groups. Shorter templates might have been favored by PCR, but patient and control samples were amplified and corrected together, so both groups would have been affected equally by any skew.

Measured from the cysteine to the phenylalanine, the CDR3 is 17 residues long. The read is trimmed to its CDR3 DNA, 51 bases read in frame from base 1. As encoded in the germline V gene (reference sequence), CDR1 is GTSNPN while CDR2 is SVGIG. After removal of 2 bases from V and 3 bases from J, the junction retains 13 bases not matched to a gene. All of the isolated RNA was reverse transcribed with the High Capacity cDNA Reverse Transcription Kit, so expressed TCRB transcripts were sequenced. Deep immunoSEQ sequencing was applied to naive, central memory and regulatory T cell samples, giving an average of about 3.7 million total reads per sample. Sorted cells were lysed in RLT buffer, and RNA was extracted using DNase-treated RNeasy Micro or Mini kits according to cell number. Each cell subset was processed separately to prevent cross-contamination, with patient and healthy donor samples processed together. Using the immunoSEQ multiplex PCR, TCRB sequences were amplified from cDNA into 87-bp fragments spanning the CDR3 region. Sequencing of the amplicons was performed on the Illumina HiSeq platform. The original methods were these. PCR bias was corrected computationally using synthetic template baselines, and reads within Hamming distance 2 were collapsed, with unmergeable singletons discarded. Reads were aligned to IMGT to assign V, D and J genes, CDR3 length, and insertions or deletions at six rearrangement sites. Within each subset, clonotype counts were normalized to sorted cell number, and only after that were true diversity and Gini coefficients computed with the tcR R package. The overlap coefficient, calculated on TCRB nucleotide sequences, was used to measure repertoire sharing. Imported from immuneACCESS, the table was reduced by TCRdb to in-frame sequences with V and J called. These copies leave out some clones; in studies compared against another copy, an unresolved V gene accounts for under half, and the cause of the remainder is not known. The V and J calls and clone size are taken from that table; D and trimming were inferred from the DNA. The table for this sample lists approximately 170,000 clones; roughly 8% of them were counted only once. In total, the top ten clones hold 0.5% of the sample.

This clone was observed a few times. What this receptor recognizes is not known. No per-base quality is available; no much larger clone lies one base away. Each donor gave one peripheral blood draw, averaging approximately 0.11 L, which was collected into heparinised tubes. Using a panel that included CD45RO, CCR7, CD25, CD127, CD95 and CD27, naive, central memory, regulatory and stem cell-like memory CD4+ T cells were sorted on a BD FACSAria II. All sorted populations exceeded 95% purity. PBMCs were isolated right away by Lymphoprep density gradient centrifugation and were stained directly, without culture. So that batch effects would be minimized, each experiment stained and sorted samples in pairs, pairing one healthy donor with one patient.

This TCR was recovered from a man aged 18-30 years with type 1 diabetes. In this chain, TRBV30 is recombined with TRBJ2-7, and 10 bases in between align with TRBD2. Sequencing used central memory CD4+ T cells from blood. The sequenced DNA: TGTGCCTGGAGTAAGAGCGGGGGGGCACTAAGCCGCTACGAGCAGTACTTC. Protein translation: CAWSKSGGALSRYEQYF.